The following is a T cell receptor beta chain sequence with its context. What it binds is unknown. TCRdb ran MiXCR on the reads and lists one entry per CDR3 protein. Of about 160,000 distinct CDR3 sequences listed, approximately 21% are singletons. The data are from a study of T cell repertoires in cytomegalovirus infection. About the study: Researchers turned to recently identified HLA-C-restricted CMV epitopes as well as well-studied HLA-B-restricted ones.

The TCR comes from a human donor in good health (CMV status not recorded). Some clones in this sample may be carry-over from other donors' samples. The sequencing used CD8+ T cells from cultured PBMCs, collected from culture after CMV antigen stimulation.

This CDR3 reads CASSQEGGGYGELFF. The CDR3 DNA sequence: TGTGCCAGCAGCCAAGAGGGGGGGGGCTACGGGGAGCTGTTTTTT. The chain couples TRBV4-2 to TRBJ2-2, with D tentatively TRBD2 (7 bases). The CDR3 has 15 residues. Trimming pared 0 bases from V and 7 bases from J, leaving 12 bases between. Germline V gene data show CDR1 as LGHNA and CDR2 as YNFKEQ.